Following are 25 T cell receptor beta chains from one sample sequenced in a study of cytomegalovirus exposure and HLA in healthy donors (dated by TCRdb to 2016 to 2017). Library prep was done by the immunoSEQ multiplex PCR assay. TCRdb carries this immuneACCESS record with in-frame sequences only. Its versions omit some clonotypes, under half of them owing to an unresolved V gene in the studies checked, with the rest unexplained. Counted in this sample were about 44,000 clones; 93% of them appeared once. Less than 2.5% of the sample comes from the top ten. Sequenced material: PBMCs. The receptors derive from a woman aged 18-29 years in good health and CMV-seronegative.

The chain joins TRBV19 to TRBJ1-5, with D perhaps matching TRBD1 (6 bases). The CDR3 consists of 14 residues. V was cut by 6 bases and J by 5 bases, with 14 bases left in between. Germline assignment: CDR1 LNHDA and CDR2 SQIVND (reference sequence). In nucleotides, the CDR3 is TGTGCCAGTAGGCTTTGGACAGACGATCAGCCCCAGCATTTT. Translated, it gives CASRLWTDDQPQHF.

This sequence joins TRBV9 and TRBJ2-3; 7 bases fit TRBD2. CDR3 size: 15 residues. Germline V lookup: CDR1 SGDLS, CDR2 YYNGEE. J gave up 5 bases and V 3 bases, and 9 bases lay outside the gene matches. The CDR3 nucleotides read TGTGCCAGCAGCGACACGGGAGGCCCTGGAGATACGCAGTATTTT. Residues: CASSDTGGPGDTQYF.

The rearrangement uses TRBV5-6 and TRBJ2-2; weak D call: TRBD2 (5 bases). This CDR3 is 14 amino acids long. Germline CDR1 SGHDT, CDR2 YYEEEE. The V gene lost 4 bases and the J gene lost 1 base, with 8 bases spanning the gap. The CDR3 nucleotides read TGTGCCAGCAGCCGGGGTCAGAACACCGGGGAGCTGTTTTTT. It is translated as CASSRGQNTGELFF.

The J gene is TRBJ2-2, the V gene TRBV10-1; weak D call: TRBD2 (7 bases). From germline, CDR1 is WNHNN and CDR2 SYGVQD (reference sequence). This CDR3 is built from 16 residues. The V gene lost 4 bases and the J gene lost 1 base, with 13 bases spanning the gap. The chain's CDR3 is CASSARGALNTGELFF. The DNA of the CDR3 is TGCGCCAGCAGTGCCCGGGGGGCCCTGAACACCGGGGAGCTGTTTTTT.

The chain joins TRBV6-6 to TRBJ2-2; D possibly corresponds to TRBD1 (5 bases). V lost 2 bases and J lost 8, with 12 bases in between. This CDR3 is built from 14 residues. CDR1 and CDR2 from the germline V gene are MNHNY and SVGAGI (reference sequence). Here the CDR3 reads CASSYGAAMGELFF. The DNA for the CDR3 is TGTGCCAGCAGTTACGGGGCCGCCATGGGGGAGCTGTTTTTT.

The chain employs TRBV27 and TRBJ1-5; TRBD1 matches at 7 bases. CDR1 MNHEY and CDR2 SMNVEV come from the germline V gene (reference sequence). The CDR3 totals 17 residues. V lost 2 bases to trimming and J lost 2 bases; unmatched junction nucleotides: 9. The CDR3: CASSLRQGLGGNQPQHF. The CDR3, as DNA: TGTGCCAGCAGTTTAAGACAGGGTCTTGGAGGCAATCAGCCCCAGCATTTT.

This chain links TRBV7-8 with TRBJ1-5; D gene unclear. This CDR3 is 14 amino acids long. The V end was cut by 2 bases, the J end by 6 bases, with 11 bases between. Germline V gene data show CDR1 as SGHVS and CDR2 as FQNEAQ. The CDR3 DNA follows: TGTGCCAGCAGCTTAACGAGGGCTGGTCAGCCCCAGCATTTT. This codes for CASSLTRAGQPQHF.

This clone was recorded a few times. The rearrangement uses TRBV11-3 and TRBJ1-5; D call uncertain. The ends were cut back, 2 bases at V and 4 bases at J, with 3 bases in the middle. The CDR3 totals 12 residues. Germline V gene data show CDR1 as SGHNT and CDR2 as YENEEA. The CDR3 DNA reads as TGTGCCAGCAGCTTACAGAATCAGCCCCAGCATTTT. Translated, it gives CASSLQNQPQHF.

The chain uses TRBV7-9 and TRBJ1-1; a weak D match, TRBD1 (5 bases). CDR1 is SEHNR, CDR2 FQNEAQ, per germline (reference sequence). The CDR3 consists of 13 residues. V lost 4 bases and J 0 bases, leaving 6 bases between the germline ends. The CDR3 reads CASSSGMNTEAFF. The CDR3 DNA sequence: TGTGCCAGCAGCTCAGGGATGAACACTGAAGCTTTCTTT. Drawing the rest from reference TRBV7-9 and TRBJ1-1, the complete variable domain is DTGVSQNPRHKITKRGQNVTFRCDPISEHNRLYWYRQTLGQGPEFLTYFQNEAQLEKSRLLSDRFSAERPKGSFSTLEIQRTEQGDSAMYLCASSSGMNTEAFFGQGTRLTVV.

The V call is TRBV6-5, the J call TRBJ2-1; D remains unclear. The V end lost 0 bases, the J end lost 4 bases, and 7 bases lay between the germline ends. This CDR3 has 14 residues. Germline V gene data show CDR1 as MNHEY and CDR2 as SVGAGI. The CDR3 reads CASSYSTGYNEQFF. The CDR3 bases are TGTGCCAGCAGTTACTCGACTGGGTACAATGAGCAGTTCTTC.

The chain couples TRBV2 to TRBJ1-1, with TRBD1 as a possible D gene (5 bases). V was shortened by 6 bases and J by 1 base, with 9 bases between the two germline ends. The CDR3 contains 13 residues. Germline CDR1 is SNHLY and CDR2 is FYNNEI. DNA of the CDR3: TGTGCCAGCAGGATCCAGGGGAACACTGAAGCTTTCTTT. Encoded protein: CASRIQGNTEAFF.

This clone was seen a single time. The chain is built from TRBV27 and TRBJ1-2; no definite D call. The CDR3 has 13 residues. CDR1 and CDR2 from the germline V gene are MNHEY and SMNVEV (reference sequence). The V end was cut by 1 base, the J end by 2 bases, with 5 bases between. CDR3 DNA: TGTGCCAGCAGTTTATATCAGAACTATGGCTACACCTTC. The encoded protein is CASSLYQNYGYTF.

CDR3 sequence: CASSLGQGNTEAFF. Written as DNA, the CDR3 is TGTGCCAGCAGTTTAGGGCAGGGGAACACTGAAGCTTTCTTT. V and J are TRBV28 and TRBJ1-1, with a weak D call TRBD1 (5 bases). The CDR3 totals 14 residues. The germline CDR1 and CDR2 sequences are MDHEN and SYDVKM. The V and J ends lost 2 bases and 1 base respectively, with 8 bases between them.

The chain couples TRBV9 to TRBJ2-5; TRBD2 matches 7 bases. The CDR3 covers 13 residues. Germline values: CDR1 SGDLS, CDR2 YYNGEE. Germline trimming cut 0 bases from V and 4 bases from J; bases unmatched to any gene: 0. The CDR3 reads CASSVASGETQYF. The CDR3 region has the DNA TGTGCCAGCAGCGTAGCTAGCGGAGAGACCCAGTACTTC.

The genes are TRBV6-5 and TRBJ2-5; TRBD1 matches 12 bases. Per germline, CDR1 MNHEY and CDR2 SVGAGI. With 4 bases clipped from V and 7 bases from J, the junction kept 10 bases outside the gene matches. This CDR3 is built from 16 residues. DNA for the CDR3: TGTGCCAGCAGTTTAAGGTGGGACAGGGGGCGCGGGACCCAGTACTTC. Encoded protein: CASSLRWDRGRGTQYF.

V is TRBV5-4 and J is TRBJ1-1; no clear D gene. Germline V gene data show CDR1 as SGHNT and CDR2 as YYREEE (reference sequence). Trimming pared 0 bases from V and 1 base from J, leaving 4 bases between. The CDR3 has 13 amino acids. The CDR3 DNA sequence: TGTGCCAGCAGCTTGGACAGGAACACTGAAGCTTTCTTT. Translating gives CASSLDRNTEAFF.

V usage is TRBV27 and J usage is TRBJ2-7; 8 nucleotides match TRBD2. Germline CDR1 is MNHEY and CDR2 is SMNVEV (reference sequence). The CDR3 has 17 residues. The trim removed 3 bases at V and 4 bases at J, leaving 14 bases unmatched. The CDR3: CASSLGTRAGGMYEQYF. The DNA for the CDR3 is TGTGCCAGCAGTTTGGGTACTCGGGCGGGGGGCATGTACGAGCAGTACTTC.

The rearrangement joins TRBV28 to TRBJ1-3; weak D call: TRBD1 (5 bases). Per the germline V gene, CDR1 is MDHEN and CDR2 is SYDVKM. V was trimmed by 6 bases and J by 4 bases, leaving 16 bases between them. The CDR3 is made up of 15 amino acids. The DNA of the CDR3 is TGTGCCAGCAGCACCCTAGGGGAAGAAGGAAACACCATATATTTT. This gives the protein CASSTLGEEGNTIYF.

The J gene is TRBJ2-7, the V gene TRBV19, with 13 bases fitting TRBD2. Per germline, CDR1 LNHDA and CDR2 SQIVND (reference sequence). With V trimmed by 6 bases and J by 2 bases, 7 bases remained unmatched. This CDR3 has 16 amino acids. CDR3 amino acids: CASSDPGLAGTYEQYF. The CDR3 DNA reads TGTGCCAGTAGCGACCCGGGACTAGCGGGGACCTACGAGCAGTACTTC.

The chain recombines TRBV28 with TRBJ1-4; the match to TRBD1 covers 9 bases. This CDR3 contains 16 residues. Germline CDR1 MDHEN, CDR2 SYDVKM. Trimming removed 4 bases from V and 5 bases from J; junction bases left unmatched: 8. DNA for the CDR3: TGTGCCAGCAGTTCGCTTCCCGGGACAGGGAATGAAAAACTGTTTTTT. Encoded protein: CASSSLPGTGNEKLFF. The complete variable domain, with remaining parts taken from reference TRBV28 and TRBJ1-4, reads DVKVTQSSRYLVKRTGEKVFLECVQDMDHENMFWYRQDPGLGLRLIYFSYDVKMKEKGDIPEGYSVSREKKERFSLILESASTNQTSMYLCASSSLPGTGNEKLFFGSGTQLSVL.

The rearrangement uses TRBV14 and TRBJ1-1; D remains unclear. This CDR3 has 15 residues. Trimming took 2 bases from V and 1 from J, leaving 11 bases between them. CDR1 and CDR2 (germline): SGHDN, FVKESK. The CDR3 DNA sequence: TGTGCCAGCAGCCAAATTGACACCAAGAACACTGAAGCTTTCTTT. As protein: CASSQIDTKNTEAFF.

As DNA, the CDR3 is TGTGCCAGCAGTTACAGTGCGGGGCGGAATCAGCCCCAGCATTTT. This codes for CASSYSAGRNQPQHF. This chain uses TRBV28 with TRBJ1-5, with D tentatively TRBD1 (5 bases). Germline loops: CDR1 MDHEN, CDR2 SYDVKM. The V end lost 4 bases, the J end lost 4 bases, and 14 bases lay between the germline ends. This CDR3 contains 15 residues.

V and J are TRBV7-6 and TRBJ1-6; maybe TRBD1 (6 bases). Germline loops: CDR1 SGHVS, CDR2 FNYEAQ. Trimming cost V 4 bases and J 6 bases, with 16 bases left between them. This CDR3 region has 16 residues. The CDR3 spells CASSSRPTGSNSPLHF. CDR3 sequence (DNA): TGTGCCAGCAGCTCGAGGCCTACAGGGAGTAATTCACCCCTCCACTTT. Based on the CDR3 plus reference TRBV7-6 and TRBJ1-6, the full variable domain is GAGVSQSPRYKVTKRGQDVALRCDPISGHVSLYWYRQALGQGPEFLTYFNYEAQQDKSGLPNDRFSAERPEGSISTLTIQRTEQRDSAMYRCASSSRPTGSNSPLHFGNGTRLTVT.

The chain links TRBV7-6 to TRBJ1-1; TRBD1 is a possible D gene (5 bases). The V gene lost 5 bases and the J gene lost 0 bases, with 13 bases spanning the gap. The CDR3 covers 15 residues. In germline, CDR1 is SGHVS, CDR2 FNYEAQ. CDR3 bases: TGTGCCAGCAGCCCGCAGACAGAAATGAACACTGAAGCTTTCTTT. The encoded protein is CASSPQTEMNTEAFF.

This rearrangement joins TRBV11-3 to TRBJ1-3; no clear D. V was shortened by 10 bases and J by 0 bases, with 13 bases between the two germline ends. This CDR3 comprises 14 residues. Per the germline V gene, CDR1 is SGHNT and CDR2 is YENEEA. The CDR3 DNA reads as TGTGCCACCTCGGGAGGCTACTCTGGAAACACCATATATTTT. This codes for CATSGGYSGNTIYF.